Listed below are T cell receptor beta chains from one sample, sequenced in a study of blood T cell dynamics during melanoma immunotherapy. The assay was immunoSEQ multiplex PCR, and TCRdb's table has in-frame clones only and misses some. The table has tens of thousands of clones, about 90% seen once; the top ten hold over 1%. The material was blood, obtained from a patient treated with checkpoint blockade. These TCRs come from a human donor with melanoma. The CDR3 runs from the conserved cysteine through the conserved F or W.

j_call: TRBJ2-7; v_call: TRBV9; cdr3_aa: CASSVGRGQGHEQYF
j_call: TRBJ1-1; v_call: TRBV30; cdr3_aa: CAWSPGPEGTEAFF
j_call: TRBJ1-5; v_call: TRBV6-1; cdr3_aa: CASTGQPNSNQPQHF
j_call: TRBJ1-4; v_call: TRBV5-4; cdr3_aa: CASSLDRGGEKLFF
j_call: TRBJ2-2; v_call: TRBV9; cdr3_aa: CASSVVDSRGSGELFF
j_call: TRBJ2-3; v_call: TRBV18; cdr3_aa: CASSPKGLQDTQYF
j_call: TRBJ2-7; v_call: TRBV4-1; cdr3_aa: CASSPGSGGYDEQYF
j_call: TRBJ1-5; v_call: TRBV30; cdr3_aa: CAWNSGGNQPQHF
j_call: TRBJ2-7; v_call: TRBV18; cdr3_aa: CASATGQGSSYEQYF
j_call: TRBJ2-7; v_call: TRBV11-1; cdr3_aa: CASSLQPGAGLTYEQYF
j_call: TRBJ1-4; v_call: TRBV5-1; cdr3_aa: CASSSGKGTNEKLFF
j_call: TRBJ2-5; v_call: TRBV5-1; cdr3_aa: CASGISGTRQETQYF
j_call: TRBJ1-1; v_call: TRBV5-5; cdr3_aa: CASRRQAVNTEAFF
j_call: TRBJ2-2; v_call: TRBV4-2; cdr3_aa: CASSPQGRDTGELFF
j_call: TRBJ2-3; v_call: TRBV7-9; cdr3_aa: CASSRGGADTQYF
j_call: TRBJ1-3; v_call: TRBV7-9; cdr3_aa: CASSPPRRLGNTIYF
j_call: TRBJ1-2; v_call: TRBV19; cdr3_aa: CASRGIDRLSYGYTF
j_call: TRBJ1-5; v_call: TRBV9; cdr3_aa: CASSGGGLSQPQHF
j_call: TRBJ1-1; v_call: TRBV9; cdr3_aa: CASSLLGANTEAFF
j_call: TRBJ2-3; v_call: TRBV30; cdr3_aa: CAWRKRGDTDTQYF